These T cell receptor beta chains were read from a single sample in a study of blood T cells in healthy people across ages. TCRdb independently ran MiXCR on the 5' RACE reads; one entry per CDR3 protein. This sample yields about 800,000 distinct CDR3 sequences, of which 20% to 25% are seen a single time; more than 3% belongs to the top ten. Separately, the same data were catalogued under a study of T cells of mothers and their children.

The sequencing sample was made of blood. The origin of the receptors is a boy aged 5 to 17 in good health. CDR3s include the opening cysteine and the closing phenylalanine or tryptophan. A D gene is named only where the DNA matches it firmly.

D: NA
J: TRBJ2-5
V: TRBV7-2
CDR3: CASSLEGREGGTQYF

D: NA
J: TRBJ1-1
V: TRBV4-2
CDR3: CASSQGRDRGSEAFF

D: NA
J: TRBJ2-4
V: TRBV7-2
CDR3: CASSLDFNIQYF

D: NA
J: TRBJ2-1
V: TRBV19
CDR3: CASSIDRLRSVPYNEQFF

D: TRBD2
J: TRBJ2-7
V: TRBV15
CDR3: CATSLTTSESTSSYEQYF

D: TRBD1
J: TRBJ1-2
V: TRBV6-2/TRBV6-3
CDR3: CASSSPGQGFYGYTF

D: TRBD1
J: TRBJ1-1
V: TRBV6-6
CDR3: CASSYDRGNTEAFF

D: TRBD1
J: TRBJ2-7
V: TRBV28
CDR3: CASSFPGQNEQYF

D: NA
J: TRBJ2-5
V: TRBV15
CDR3: CATSQQIQETQYF

D: NA
J: TRBJ1-2
V: TRBV3-1
CDR3: CASSLQGLLAGYTF

D: NA
J: TRBJ1-5
V: TRBV7-2
CDR3: CASSLVPTDYQPQHF

D: TRBD1
J: TRBJ1-2
V: TRBV12-3/TRBV12-4
CDR3: CASSLDRGDNYGYTF

D: TRBD2
J: TRBJ2-3
V: TRBV7-2
CDR3: CASSFLSGPRTDTQYF

D: NA
J: TRBJ2-1
V: TRBV11-2
CDR3: CASSFREGGYNEQFF

D: NA
J: TRBJ2-5
V: TRBV27
CDR3: CASSLSGYAETQYF

D: NA
J: TRBJ1-1
V: TRBV29-1
CDR3: CSVKTRERDEAFF

D: NA
J: NA
V: TRBV20-1
CDR3: CSARGSYGMLGGYEQYF

D: TRBD1
J: TRBJ1-4
V: TRBV10-3
CDR3: CAISDGTGGNEKLFF

D: NA
J: TRBJ2-1
V: TRBV7-9
CDR3: CASSASYEQFF

D: TRBD1
J: TRBJ2-7
V: TRBV12-3/TRBV12-4
CDR3: CASRTQGAGYEQYF

D: TRBD1
J: TRBJ2-5
V: TRBV10-3
CDR3: CAISEGTGAQETQYF

D: NA
J: TRBJ2-1
V: TRBV7-2
CDR3: CASSPGHDRYNEQFF